This T cell receptor (beta chain) is from a study of OX40 agonist ivuxolimab in advanced cancers. V gave up 0 bases and J gave up 0 bases, with 4 bases separating them. From germline, CDR1 is SGHRS and CDR2 YFSETQ. The CDR3 length is 14 residues. With regard to this clone: Its antigen is unidentified.

Regarding the study as a whole: Circulating CD4+ and CD8+ T cells showed clonal expansion by week 6 at 0.1 to 3.0 mg/kg.

The assay was immunoSEQ multiplex PCR, and TCRdb's table has in-frame clones only and misses some. Seen here are 45,000 to 75,000 clones, 82% observed once, and the top ten hold over 1.1%. This sequence joins TRBV5-1 and TRBJ1-5; D gene unclear. Sequencing was performed on CD4+ or CD8+ T cells sorted from blood, taken in a trial of the OX40 agonist ivuxolimab. The sequence was obtained from an adult with an advanced solid tumor such as melanoma, head and neck, liver or kidney cancer. The CDR3 loop is CASSLAGSNQPQHF. The CDR3, as DNA: TGCGCCAGCAGCTTGGCGGGTAGCAATCAGCCCCAGCATTTT.